Shown below are 5 T cell receptor beta chains from a single sample sequenced in a study of CD8 T cells in Susac syndrome. An amount of RNA that ranged from roughly 0.45 to 1 ug was reverse transcribed with random hexamers. Using its own MiXCR run on the immunoSEQ multiplex PCR reads, TCRdb lists one record per CDR3 protein. The sample lists around 150,000 distinct CDR3 sequences; 85% to 95% were seen once. Sequencing was done on a sample of CD4+ T cells from PBMCs. The receptors were gathered from a human donor with Susac syndrome.

This rearrangement joins TRBV3-1 to TRBJ1-2, with D maybe TRBD1 (5 bases). Germline assignment: CDR1 LGHDT and CDR2 YNNKEL (reference sequence). The length of the CDR3 is 13 residues. Deletions cut 1 base from V and 8 bases from J, with 11 bases between. CDR3 nucleotides: TGTGCCAGCAGCCAAGTCGCTGGGGCCGGCTACACCTTC. This sequence encodes CASSQVAGAGYTF.

This chain joins TRBV23-1 and TRBJ1-3; TRBD1 might be the D (6 bases). TRBV23-1 is designated an ORF whose function remains uncertain. There are 16 residues in the CDR3. V was trimmed by 2 bases and J by 4 bases, leaving 15 bases between them. The CDR3: CASSQTGPGGGNTIYF. The CDR3 DNA reads as TGCGCCAGCAGTCAAACAGGGCCGGGCGGCGGAAACACCATATATTTT.

The rearrangement joins TRBV3-1 to TRBJ1-1; 7 nucleotides match TRBD1. Germline-derived CDR1 and CDR2 are LGHDT and YNNKEL (reference sequence). The trim removed 0 bases at V and 11 bases at J, leaving 0 bases unmatched. The length of the CDR3 is 11 residues. The CDR3 DNA reads TGTGCCAGCAGCCAAGAACAGGGGGCTTTCTTT. Translation: CASSQEQGAFF.

V and J are TRBV6-5 and TRBJ2-7, with D possibly being TRBD1 (5 bases). The CDR3 is 13 amino acids. With 6 bases removed from V and 2 bases from J, the gap between germline ends came to 11 bases. CDR1 and CDR2 (germline): MNHEY, SVGAGI. CDR3 sequence: CASSGQGTYEQYF. CDR3 nucleotides: TGTGCCAGCAGCGGGCAGGGAACCTACGAGCAGTACTTC.

The V gene is TRBV12-3 or TRBV12-4, the J gene TRBJ2-3; D is unresolved. This CDR3 comprises 12 residues. V was pared by 1 base and J by 10 bases, with 9 bases between. CDR3 bases: TGTGCCAGCAGTTTAGGCATGTATGCGCAGTATTTT. It codes for CASSLGMYAQYF.